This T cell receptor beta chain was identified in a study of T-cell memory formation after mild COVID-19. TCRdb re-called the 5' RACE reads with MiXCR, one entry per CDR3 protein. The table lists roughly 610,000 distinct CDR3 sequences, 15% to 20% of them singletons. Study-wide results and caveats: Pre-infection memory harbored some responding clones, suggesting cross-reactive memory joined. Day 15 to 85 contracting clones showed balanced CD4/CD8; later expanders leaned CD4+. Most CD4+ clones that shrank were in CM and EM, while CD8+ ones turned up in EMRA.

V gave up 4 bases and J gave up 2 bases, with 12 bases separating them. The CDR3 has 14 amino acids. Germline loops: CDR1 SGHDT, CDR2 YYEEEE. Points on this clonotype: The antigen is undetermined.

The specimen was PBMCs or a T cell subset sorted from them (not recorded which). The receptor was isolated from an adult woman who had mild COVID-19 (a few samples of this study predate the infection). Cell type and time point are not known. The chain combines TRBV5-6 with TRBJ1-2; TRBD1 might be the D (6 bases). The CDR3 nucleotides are TGTGCCAGCAGCACTCGGACAGTCAACTATGGCTACACCTTC. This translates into CASSTRTVNYGYTF.